A single T cell receptor (beta chain) is shown here with its context. This entry is derived from a study of blood T cell repertoires in COVID-19. Overall study: Sites in the United States, Italy and Spain provided acute and convalescent COVID-19 samples. The analysed material was cDNA or gDNA that came from T cells, B-cell-depleted T cells, or PBMCs.

Trimming cost V 6 bases and J 4 bases, with 18 bases left between them. Per the germline V gene, CDR1 is SQVTM and CDR2 is ANQGSEA. This CDR3 region has 14 residues. Authors' analysis steps: By means of reference gene primer amplification, nucleated cell counts were estimated. Clones were sequenced by immunoSEQ multiplex PCR, and TCRdb holds only the in-frame ones, with some missing. V and J calls and clone size are as listed in that table; D and trimming were resolved from the DNA. The sample yields about 190,000 clones, approximately 80% seen once. The sequenced sample consisted of peripheral blood. The rearrangement uses TRBV29-1 and TRBJ1-1; D possibly corresponds to TRBD1 (6 bases). The clonotype originates from a human donor in a cohort sampled during active COVID-19. The CDR3 sequence is CSVAHTGSGTEAFF. Here the CDR3 DNA reads TGCAGCGTAGCCCATACAGGGAGCGGCACTGAAGCTTTCTTT.